This entry is about one T cell receptor (beta chain). Its antigen is still unknown. Base qualities were left out, and no much larger clone turns up one base away. The CDR3 starts with the cysteine, ends with the phenylalanine, and has 14 residues. Kept here is only the CDR3 DNA, which spans 42 bases and is read in frame from base 1. The junction shows trimming of 4 bases on V and 5 bases on J, and the gene matches do not reach 8 bases of it. CDR1 and CDR2 were assigned from the germline V gene as MNHNS and SASEGT. TCR CDR3 regions were amplified from genomic DNA by multiplex PCR using the deep immunoSEQ assay. For each cell subset, the extracted genomic DNA was distributed evenly across all wells of several immunoSEQ 96-well plates, and each plate served as one replicate. For sorted subsets, about 0.2 ug genomic DNA, equal to approximately 30,000 T cell genomes, was loaded into each replicate PCR. Purified libraries were measured with a Qubit 3.0 fluorometer, size-checked on a Bioanalyzer 2100, and measured again with the KAPA Library Quantification kit. Every immunoSEQ 96-well plate was sequenced on a separate single-read 150-cycle Illumina NextSeq 550 flow cell. The original methods were these. The immunoSEQ output contained only junctional sequences without quality scores, so filtering could not match that applied to full-length reads. To assign V/J genes and CDR3, sequences were annotated using PyIR, a Python wrapper for IgBLAST v1.9, with IMGT germline references. Reads with weak V/J assignments (E-value above 1e-6), missing CDR3, stop codons, out-of-frame junctions, or ambiguous translated residues were removed. A V3J clonotype was defined by an identical inferred V gene, J gene, and CDR3 amino acid sequence. Percentage overlap between repertoires was calculated by dividing the number of shared unique clonotypes by the size of the smaller repertoire. Repertoire richness was assessed with RTK rarefaction, the Chao1 estimator, and Recon v2.1 estimates of unobserved clonotypes. Generation probabilities for all TCRbeta clonotypes obtained by the gDNA method from a handful of donors were computed using OLGA. TCRdb took this table from immuneACCESS and kept in-frame rearrangements with V and J called. Such tables lack part of the clones; where checked against another copy, unresolved V genes explain under half of the gap, and the rest is unexplained. The DNA gave D and trimming, while V, J and clone size come from that table. The sample profile shows hundreds of thousands of clones; around two thirds of them were found once. Approximately 1.6% of the sample lies in the top ten.

The record originates from a study of shared clonotypes between healthy human individuals (dated by TCRdb to 2020 to 2021). Looking at the study overall: The cohort comprised two women and a few men aged 18 to 49 years. Blood TCR repertoires of roughly five healthy adults were deeply sequenced to estimate repertoire size and the extent of clonotype sharing between individuals. Between about 0.8 and 9 billion PBMCs per donor were obtained by leukapheresis. For each donor, CD4 naive and CD4 memory were each given three plates, CD8 naive was given two plates, and CD8 memory was given one plate. To increase sequencing depth and limit assay-specific biases, TCR repertoire library preparation and sequencing were carried out by different laboratories using diverse techniques.

The donors were healthy, HIV-negative adults who had no recently reported acute infections or vaccinations. All donors were Caucasian adults living in Nashville, Tennessee, USA. CD4+ T cells were enriched through magnetic negative selection, after which naive cells were positively selected on CD45RA and the remaining negative fraction served as the memory subset. Blood was obtained by leukapheresis, after which PBMCs were separated by Ficoll-Histopaque density gradient centrifugation and cryopreserved in liquid nitrogen vapor phase. Purity and quantity of every magnetically sorted T cell population were checked by analytical flow cytometry. Genomic DNA was isolated from each sorted fraction and quantified by UV absorbance on a Nanodrop 2000c. Paper-wide results and their limitations: Higher generation probabilities were observed for clonotypes shared by all four sorted-subset donors than for non-shared clonotypes. Naive subsets generally had larger estimated clonotype richness than memory subsets did. Pairwise subsampling led to the expectation that sequencing depth would affect the degree of clonotype sharing among donors. When a handful of donors were compared, the shared fraction of clonotypes was about 5% for naive CD4, about 4% for naive CD8, 2.3% for memory CD4, and 0.35% to 0.5% for memory CD8. Sampling was restricted to blood, and TCR repertoires in tissue are likely to differ from TCR repertoires in blood. Rarefaction of sorted-subset datasets indicated incomplete sequencing despite the large sequencing depth. Because the study included only a small number of donors, the genetic and exposure-history diversity represented was limited.

The receptor comes from a woman between 25 and 40 years old in good health. The sequencing input was memory CD4+ T cells sorted from blood. The sample's cell subset or site label, decoded: CD45RA-negative fraction. The sequence joins TRBV6-1 to TRBJ2-7, with 7 bases matching TRBD1. The nucleotides read TGTGCCAGCAGTGGTCGGACAGGCGTGGACGAGCAGTACTTC. This gives the protein CASSGRTGVDEQYF.